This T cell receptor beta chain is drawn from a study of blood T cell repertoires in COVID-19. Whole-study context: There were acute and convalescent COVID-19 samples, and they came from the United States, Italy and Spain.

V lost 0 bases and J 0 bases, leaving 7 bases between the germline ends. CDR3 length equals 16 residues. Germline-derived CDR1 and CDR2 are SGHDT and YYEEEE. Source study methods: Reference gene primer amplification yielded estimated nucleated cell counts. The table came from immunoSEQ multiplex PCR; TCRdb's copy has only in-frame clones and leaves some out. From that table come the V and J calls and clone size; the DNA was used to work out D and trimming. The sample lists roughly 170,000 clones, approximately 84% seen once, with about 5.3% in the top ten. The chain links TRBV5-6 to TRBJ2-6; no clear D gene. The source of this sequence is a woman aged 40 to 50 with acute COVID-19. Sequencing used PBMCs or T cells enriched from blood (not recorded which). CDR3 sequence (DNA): TGTGCCAGCAGCTTGGACAGCCCCTCTGGGGCCAACGTCCTGACTTTC. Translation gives CASSLDSPSGANVLTF.